At least ten counts were recorded for the clone carrying this T cell receptor beta chain. What it binds is not known. V shed 5 bases, J shed 4 bases, and the junction held 10 bases outside the gene matches. The CDR3 consists of 16 residues. CDR1 and CDR2 (germline): SGHNT, YENEEA. The patients, who ranged from 18 to 65 in age, presented with newly diagnosed hyperthyroidism lasting under 2 months. Any symptoms of ophthalmopathy came after the first hyperthyroidism diagnosis, from which the blood sample dates. The record originates from a study of T cells in Graves' hyperthyroidism and ophthalmopathy. On the study more broadly: At the time of initial diagnosis and before any treatment, peripheral blood was collected. Study-level findings and limits: Blood also carried most thyroid clonotypes expanded above 0.001.

The CDR3 regions of TCR beta were amplified from RNA transcripts. Carried out on the TCR CDR3, a first-round RT-PCR used the HTBI primer set. A single record per CDR3 protein comes from TCRdb applying MiXCR to the multiplex PCR reads. The sample yields about 770,000 distinct CDR3 sequences, under 20% seen once. Sequencing was done on a sample of blood. The receptor was isolated from a woman between 50 and 59 years old with Graves' hyperthyroidism that later progressed to Graves' ophthalmopathy. V is TRBV11-3 and J is TRBJ2-3; 9 bases are a match to TRBD1. CDR3 bases: TGTGCCAGCAGCGACCGGGACAGGGATGTTTCAGATACGCAGTATTTT. This translates into CASSDRDRDVSDTQYF.